The clone carrying this T cell receptor (beta chain) occurred once. The antigen is not known. This specimen comes from a study of cytomegalovirus exposure and HLA in healthy donors. General study points: Rare sequences made up most TCRs, while some public TCRs were found in many donors. It was 150 to 200 TCR beta chains that were listed as cytomegalovirus-associated.

Assay: immunoSEQ multiplex PCR; the TCRdb copy retains only in-frame clones and omits some. The top ten hold 4% to 4.5% of the sample, which has about 160,000 clones, around nine tenths seen once. The CDR3 length is 14 residues. Losses at the gene ends were 3 bases for V and 7 bases for J; bases not matched to a gene: 2. From germline, CDR1 is SQVTM and CDR2 ANQGSEA. Material for sequencing was PBMCs. The V call is TRBV29-1, the J call TRBJ2-1; 14 bases match TRBD2. This clonotype was sampled from a man aged 18 to 35 in good health and CMV-seropositive. The CDR3 nucleotides are TGCAGCGTTGAGGGACTAGCGGGAGAGAATGAGCAGTTCTTC. Its translation is CSVEGLAGENEQFF.